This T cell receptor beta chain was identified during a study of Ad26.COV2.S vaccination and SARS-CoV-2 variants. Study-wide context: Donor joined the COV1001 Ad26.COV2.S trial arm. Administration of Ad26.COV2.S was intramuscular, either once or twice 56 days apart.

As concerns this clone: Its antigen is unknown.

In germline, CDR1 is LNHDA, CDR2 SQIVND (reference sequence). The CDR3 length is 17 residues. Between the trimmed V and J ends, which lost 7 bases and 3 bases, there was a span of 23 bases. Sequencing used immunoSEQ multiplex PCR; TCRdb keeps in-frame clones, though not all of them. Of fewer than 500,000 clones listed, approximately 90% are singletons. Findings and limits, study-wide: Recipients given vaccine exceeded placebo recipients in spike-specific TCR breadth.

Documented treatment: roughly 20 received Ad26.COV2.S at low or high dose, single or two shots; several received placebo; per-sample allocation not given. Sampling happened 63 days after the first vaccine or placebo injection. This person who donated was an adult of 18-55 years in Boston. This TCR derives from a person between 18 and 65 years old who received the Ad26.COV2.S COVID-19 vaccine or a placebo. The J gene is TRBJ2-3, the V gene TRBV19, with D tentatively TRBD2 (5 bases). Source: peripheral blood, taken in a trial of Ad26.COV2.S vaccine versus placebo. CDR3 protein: CASNPKRSGRRTDTQYF. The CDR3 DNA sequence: TGTGCCAGTAACCCTAAACGCAGCGGAAGACGGACAGATACGCAGTATTTT.